This T cell receptor beta chain was identified in a study of cytomegalovirus exposure and HLA in healthy donors (dated by TCRdb to 2015 to 2018). Some background on the complete study: An earlier analysis of some 600 of the donors reported 276 Gb of sequence data and 95 million to 140 million unique TCR beta sequences obtained from 150 million to 200 million T cells. To predict cytomegalovirus infection status, the study brought together high-throughput TCR immunosequencing, statistical association of individual TCRs with disease status, and machine learning. The genetic ancestry cluster associated with self-reported Caucasian donors included 81% of the 300 to 400 genotyped donors. Alongside the repertoire data, information on donor age, sex, ethnicity and CMV serostatus was compiled. An early release that covered 500 to 800 HLA-typed donors contained approximately 290 gigabases of sequencing data and around 80 million unique TCR sequences. Every discovery cohort repertoire had been produced on one sequencing platform. Rather than using new phenotypic data, the later analysis identified candidate immune exposures from TCR beta sequences and from how often those sequences occurred across donors. The study aimed to test whether signatures of past pathogen exposure could be identified by cataloging public T cell receptors. HLA typing covered class I and class II loci at four-digit resolution. A later analysis re-analyzed previously published TCR beta repertoires from 600 to 850 donors and added high-resolution HLA genotyping to study TCR occurrence patterns. A separate validation cohort of over 95 different subjects was used in addition to the approximately 700-subject first cohort. Across 398 genotyped donors of the cohort, an average of about 220,000 unique TCR beta nucleotide sequences per donor were sequenced, and roughly 18% of those sequences were non-productive. The study used immunosequencing to profile the T cell repertoires of approximately 640 subjects and linked those repertoires to cytomegalovirus serostatus. The number of typed donors differed by locus: about 620-630 for A, B, C, DRB1 and DQB1; 522 for DQA1; some 610 for DPA1; and 450 to 480 for DPB1. An earlier analysis of approximately 630 of the donors applied high-throughput TCR beta sequencing to assess whether each TCR beta V gene segment acted as functional or pseudogenic. A handful of DR-DQ haplotypes were handled as single units for association and clustering because linkage in the cohort was strong. In a later genetic analysis, genome-wide SNP genotypes for about 55% of the roughly 700 donors were used, and that subset was treated as a discovery cohort.

In total, more than 500 healthy bone marrow donors made up the cohort. All cohort members were sampled while nominally healthy, although unrecorded immune exposures were likely present. The donor tested CMV seronegative, placing the donor among the 350 to 400 seronegative members of the cohort. A peripheral blood sample was provided by each donor, and peripheral blood mononuclear cells were used for TCR beta sequencing. Genomic DNA was extracted from the blood cell samples with the Qiagen DNeasy Blood Extraction Kit. The paper as a whole reports these results and caveats: Compared with the approximately 720-donor mean, donors in an Asian-associated ancestry cluster had fewer N-insertions in productive TCRs, according to a later genetic analysis. When HLA alleles, especially DR and DQ, strongly co-occurred, attributing TCR associations to individual alleles was difficult. A cluster of highly shared sequence variants was judged likely to be a technical artifact of the sequencing pipeline. In an earlier analysis of around 600 of the donors, most TCR beta V segments appeared in productive rearrangements about 90% or about 30% of the time, broadly matching IMGT annotations. This cohort had only TCR beta chains sequenced, and the lack of alpha or paired-chain data limited which features could be detected. The 87-base-pair reads could not distinguish some IMGT-functional V segments, including TRBV6-2 and TRBV6-3, so those segments were excluded. In a later analysis, 16,951 TCR beta sequences were associated with specific HLA alleles at a false discovery rate of 0.05. Correlated functional status among segregating V segments might reflect linkage disequilibrium, but an unknown experimental factor could not be ruled out. According to a later analysis, TCR association rates differed among HLA loci, with DRB1 alleles showing the most associated TCRs and HLA-C alleles showing the fewest. The only immune exposure information available for the cohort was CMV serostatus. A later analysis reported that several top co-occurrence clusters appeared linked to parvovirus B19, influenza, CMV and Epstein-Barr virus. Sequencing depth was assumed to be roughly uniform across donors in the presence/absence analyses, though that assumption may not hold. A further reported finding was that TCR beta sequences accurately predicted the HLA-A and HLA-B alleles for most subjects in the first cohort. In a later genetic analysis, a missense DCLRE1C variant was associated with V-gene and J-gene trimming of TCR beta chains, and the association was replicated in an independent cohort. A later analysis found that most CMV-associated TCR beta chains appeared HLA-restricted, with HLA associations seemingly driven largely by CMV exposure. HLA typing was unavailable for some donors at each locus, so association tests used only the typed subset. Compared with equally common non-associated chains, HLA-associated TCR beta chains in a later analysis were more clonally expanded and had lower generation probabilities. In the study, approximately 160 TCR beta chains were listed as associated with cytomegalovirus. Because counts were too low, about 15 rarely observed V segments, including chromosome 9 orphons, were left out of the earlier analysis of over 550 of the donors. The authors suggested that the approach could potentially be generalized to other disease states and immunological phenotypes. In both the original and validation cohorts, the classifier was reported to diagnose cytomegalovirus status with high specificity and sensitivity. Three of the identified cytomegalovirus-associated TCR beta chains were confirmed in vitro to be specific for cytomegalovirus antigens. Most TCR sequences were observed very rarely across donors, whereas some public TCRs were present in many individuals.

Receptor libraries were prepared by the immunoSEQ multiplex PCR assay. For the multiplex PCR, a mixture combining 60 forward primers for TCR Vbeta segments and 13 reverse primers for TCR Jbeta segments was used. Amplification of the CDR3 region of rearranged TCR beta genes was performed with a multiplex PCR assay on genomic DNA. On the Illumina HiSeq System, the amplified TCR beta libraries were sequenced as 87-base-pair reads. The authors' pipeline ran thus. Across the 640 or so repertoires, a later analysis counted 60 million to 90 million unique TCR beta chains, around 11 million of which were shared by at least two donors. To remove PCR and sequencing errors, raw reads were error-corrected and collapsed into unique sequences using a nearest-neighbor algorithm that merged closely related sequences. V, D and J gene segments were assigned by aligning CDR3 sequences to IMGT reference sequences. For a sequence to be retained, a match of at least six nucleotides to both a V gene segment and a J gene segment was required. A rearrangement counted as productive if the CDR3 had no stop codons and remained in frame with V and J, and every other rearrangement counted as non-productive. CDR3 was defined by IMGT convention, running from the second conserved V-encoded cysteine to the conserved J-encoded phenylalanine. The earlier analysis of about 610 of the donors excluded any sequence lacking an unambiguous match to a single V gene segment. In an earlier analysis of about 590 of the donors, a V segment was called functional when productive rearrangements were above 56.7%, and segregating when the standard deviation between donors exceeded 5%. A statistical classification framework was developed to diagnose cytomegalovirus status using the catalog of TCR beta chain sequences. V and J gene assignment, in a later analysis, came from comparing TCR nucleotide sequences with IMGT/GENE-DB human TR gene sequences. A later analysis assigned CDR3 sequences and most-parsimonious VDJ recombination scenarios with the TCRdist pipeline. In a later analysis, every TCR beta chain was defined by the combination of its CDR3 amino acid sequence and its V-gene family, and reads without a unique V-gene family were dropped. In a later analysis, a few hundred highly shared, low-generation-probability nucleotide sequences were removed to address suspected cross-contamination and a sequencing artifact. In a later analysis, a clonal expansion index was calculated for each public chain from normalized within-repertoire ranks of inferred template counts. A later analysis computed generation probabilities with a VDJ recombination model fitted to out-of-frame rearrangements, and checked the results against IGoR. In a later analysis, TCR-TCR, TCR-HLA and TCR-CMV co-occurrence was scored with hypergeometric tests, and a repertoire-size bias correction was applied to TCR pairs. To estimate false discovery rates, a later analysis permuted the HLA or CMV assignments 20 times. In a later analysis, co-occurring TCRs were grouped using DBSCAN, and TCRdist sequence similarity was added for clustering within HLA-allele-positive subsets. For co-occurrence clustering, repertoires with fewer than 30,000 or more than 120,000 public chains were excluded, along with five repertoires with anomalous nucleotide sharing. Held by TCRdb, this immuneACCESS table contains in-frame sequences only and omits some clones. Under half of the omission traces to an unresolved V gene where checked; the cause of the rest is unknown. V and J calls and clone size are copied from that table; D and trimming were computed from the DNA. The sample table lists about 210,000 clones, roughly 85% of them with a count of one. Of the sample, about 2% is held by the ten largest clones.

Details on this clone: Its binding antigen is unknown. No base qualities exist here, and no much larger clone lies one base off it.

Unmatched junction bases come to 7, with V trimmed by 0 bases and J by 0 bases. Taken from the germline V gene, the CDR1 and CDR2 loops are SGDLS and YYNGEE. The CDR3 covers 18 residues, taking in both the cysteine and the phenylalanine. CDR3 DNA only is kept here, 54 bases in frame from base 1. The receptor was isolated from a male donor in good health and CMV-seronegative. Input material: PBMCs. The V gene is TRBV9 and the J gene is TRBJ2-3; 10 bases in between match TRBD2. The CDR3 reads as follows: CASSVGTSGTTSTDTQYF. The DNA sequence reads TGTGCCAGCAGCGTAGGCACTAGCGGGACGACGAGCACAGATACGCAGTATTTT.